This T cell receptor beta chain was found in a study of T cell repertoires in cytomegalovirus infection. Study-level background: Public TCR beta signature analysis indicated the presence of both CMV infection and matching HLA type. General study results and limits: Carriage of CMV together with the relevant HLA was identifiable through cumulative public TCR beta family frequency.

TCRdb re-derived calls from the reads in MiXCR, one entry per CDR3 protein. The profile shows some 700,000 distinct CDR3 sequences, less than 40% of them singletons. With regard to this clonotype: What it binds is not known.

The germline V and J ends were trimmed by 5 bases and 10 bases, with 17 bases remaining between them. Per the germline V gene, CDR1 is SEHNR and CDR2 is FQNEAQ (reference sequence). The CDR3 loop spans 13 amino acids. This TCR was sampled from a human donor in good health (CMV status not recorded). Some clones in this sample may be carry-over from other donors' samples. V is TRBV7-9 and J is TRBJ1-1; weak D call: TRBD1 (5 bases). Sequenced material: PBMCs. The CDR3 DNA reads as TGTGCCAGCAGCCCCCCCCGGGACCTTGGAGCTTTCTTT. Its protein is CASSPPRDLGAFF. The full variable domain, with the rest looked up from reference TRBV7-9 and TRBJ1-1, is DTGVSQNPRHKITKRGQNVTFRCDPISEHNRLYWYRQTLGQGPEFLTYFQNEAQLEKSRLLSDRFSAERPKGSFSTLEIQRTEQGDSAMYLCASSPPRDLGAFFGQGTRLTVV.